The entry below gives a single TCR beta chain sequence along with its context. The target antigen is unknown. The CDR3 consists of 13 residues. Germline values: CDR1 LNHNV, CDR2 YYDKDF (reference sequence). The V end lost 5 bases, the J end lost 5 bases, and 12 bases lay between the germline ends. The sample originates from a study of graft-versus-host responses after intestinal transplantation. Whole-study context: Recipients had multivisceral, liver-intestinal, or isolated intestinal transplants. The study gave all recipients anti-thymocyte globulin induction, then tacrolimus and steroids for about three years. Study-level results: Among circulating GvH clones, peak levels were associated with early post-transplant declines in HvG clones. GvH clones surfaced in recipient marrow, some emerging earlier in ileum or blood.

The repertoire was sequenced with immunoSEQ multiplex PCR; TCRdb's copy has only in-frame clones and lacks some. The profile shows fewer than 80,000 clones, 85% to 95% of them singletons. The sequence was collected from a human donor who was the organ donor for an intestinal transplant. This rearrangement joins TRBV15 to TRBJ2-5, with a tentative D call TRBD2 (5 bases). Sample: unstimulated CD8+ T cells sorted from spleen or lymph node cells, taken before transplant. The CDR3 region is CATSPTAGETQYF. The CDR3 DNA sequence: TGTGCCACCAGCCCCACGGCGGGTGAGACCCAGTACTTC.